This is a list of T cell receptor beta chains from one sample in a study of blood T cell repertoires in COVID-19. This table comes from immunoSEQ multiplex PCR, and its TCRdb copy is limited to in-frame clones, with some not included. The sample has about 250,000 clones, around 83% seen once; the top ten hold less than 8.5%. Material: PBMCs or T cells enriched from blood (not recorded which). All receptors derive from a woman between 50 and 59 years old who had been exposed to COVID-19. Both conserved end residues are part of each CDR3. D genes are given only for firm matches. Expanded clones are given a class, and other clones once, few, many or no size at all.

V	D	size	J	DNA	CDR3
TRBV2	TRBD1	-	TRBJ1-2	TGTGCCAGCAGTGGACTCACCGGGACAGAGGACTACACCTTC	CASSGLTGTEDYTF
TRBV5-1	-	-	TRBJ2-5	TGCGCCAGCAGCCCTATGACTAGTGGAGAGACCCAGTACTTC	CASSPMTSGETQYF
TRBV6-2/TRBV6-3	-	few	TRBJ1-1	TGTGCCAGCAGTGCCGGGAGGAACACTGAAGCTTTCTTT	CASSAGRNTEAFF
TRBV20-1	-	-	TRBJ1-2	TGCAGTGCTAGAGGAGACAGGCTTTACACCTTC	CSARGDRLYTF
TRBV29-1	-	-	TRBJ2-2	TGCAGCGTTGCCACAGAGAACACCGGGGAGCTGTTTTTT	CSVATENTGELFF
TRBV2	TRBD1	-	TRBJ2-1	TGTGCCAGCAGTGCACCGACAGGGGGCAAGTACAATGAGCAGTTCTTC	CASSAPTGGKYNEQFF
TRBV7-9	TRBD1	-	TRBJ2-7	TGTGCCAGCAGCTTACCTCCGGGACAGGGGGCCAGATACGAGCAGTACTTC	CASSLPPGQGARYEQYF
TRBV9	TRBD2	-	TRBJ2-3	TGTGCCAGCAGCGATCCTTCGAGCGGGGGGAAGCGAGATACGCAGTATTTT	CASSDPSSGGKRDTQYF
TRBV28	TRBD2	-	TRBJ2-7	TGTGCCAGCAGTTTTGGGAGGGGAATCTCAAGCTCCTACGAGCAGTACTTC	CASSFGRGISSSYEQYF
TRBV2	-	few	TRBJ1-2	TGTGCCAGCAATTTGGGGCAGCTCTATGGCTACACCTTC	CASNLGQLYGYTF
TRBV9	-	-	TRBJ2-2	TGTGCCAGCAGCGTACAGGGATCCGGGGAGCTGTTTTTT	CASSVQGSGELFF
TRBV7-8	TRBD1	-	TRBJ2-1	TGTGCCAGCAGCTCCGGCGGGGGACAGGGGATAAATGAGCAGTTCTTC	CASSSGGGQGINEQFF
TRBV6-4	TRBD2	-	TRBJ2-2	TGTGCCAGCAGTGACGCTAGCGGGGGCACCGGGGAGCTGTTTTTT	CASSDASGGTGELFF
TRBV19	TRBD1	-	TRBJ1-5	TGTGCCAGTAGTATAGAGGGACAGGGAGGCAATCAGCCCCAGCATTTT	CASSIEGQGGNQPQHF
TRBV27	-	-	TRBJ1-1	TGTGCCAGCAGGTACGATGCAGGGGACACTGAAGCTTTCTTT	CASRYDAGDTEAFF
TRBV11-2	TRBD2	-	TRBJ2-7	TGTGCCAGCAGCCCGCTGGGAGGGAGTACCTACGAGCAGTACTTC	CASSPLGGSTYEQYF
TRBV5-1	-	few	TRBJ1-2	TGCGCCAGCAGCGGCCTACAGGGCCCGGCGGGCTACACCTTC	CASSGLQGPAGYTF
TRBV5-1	-	-	TRBJ2-2	TGCGCCAGCAGCCAAAATGCCATCGCTGGCCGGGAGCTGTTTTTT	CASSQNAIAGRELFF
TRBV11-2	-	-	TRBJ1-4	TGTGCCAGCAGCTTAGGCGCCAAGAATGAAAAACTGTTTTTT	CASSLGAKNEKLFF
TRBV11-2	-	-	TRBJ2-3	TGTGCCAGCAGCCCACTAGCCCCCACAGATACGCAGTATTTT	CASSPLAPTDTQYF
TRBV5-1	TRBD1	-	TRBJ2-5	TGCGCCAGCAGCCCCAGAGAAGAGTACAGGGGTGAGACCCAGTACTTC	CASSPREEYRGETQYF
TRBV5-6	-	-	TRBJ1-1	TGTGCCAGCAGCCTGACCGGGACACCAGTCACTGAAGCTTTCTTT	CASSLTGTPVTEAFF
TRBV20-1	-	-	TRBJ1-1	TGCAGTGCTAGTTTTCAGGACAGTCAAGCTTTCTTT	CSASFQDSQAFF
TRBV4-2	-	-	TRBJ1-2	TGTGCCAGCAGCCAAGATCGAGGAGGGGATGGCTACACCTTC	CASSQDRGGDGYTF
TRBV6-1	TRBD2	-	TRBJ2-3	TGTGCCAGCAGTGCACCGATCGGGACTAGGGGAACAGATACGCAGTATTTT	CASSAPIGTRGTDTQYF
TRBV27	TRBD2	-	TRBJ2-5	TGTGCCAGCAGGACATCAGCGGGGGTGGAGACCCAGTACTTC	CASRTSAGVETQYF
TRBV7-9	-	few	TRBJ2-5	TGTGCCACCTCACGGGGAAGAGGAGAGACCCAGTACTTC	CATSRGRGETQYF
TRBV18	TRBD2	-	TRBJ2-7	TGTGCCAGCTCCCCCCGGACTAGCGGGGGCTACGAGCAGTACTTC	CASSPRTSGGYEQYF
TRBV25-1	-	-	TRBJ1-1	TGTGCCAGCAGTGAATATAGTGGGGGCGTTGAAGCTTTCTTT	CASSEYSGGVEAFF
TRBV2	-	-	TRBJ2-3	TGTGCCAGCAAACAGGCCCAGCCCACAGATACGCAGTATTTT	CASKQAQPTDTQYF
TRBV18	-	-	TRBJ2-5	TGTGCCAGCTCACCAGTACGAGCGGTACAAGAGACCCAGTACTTC	CASSPVRAVQETQYF
TRBV6-5	-	-	TRBJ1-1	TGTGCCAGCCGGGGTGAGTTCGGCCCCCTTTTCTTT	CASRGEFGPLFF
TRBV11-2	TRBD2	-	TRBJ2-2	TGTGCCAGCGGTCCCGGCGGGGGACGGGGGGAGCTGTTTTTT	CASGPGGGRGELFF
TRBV9	-	-	TRBJ1-1	TGTGCCAGCAGCGTCTCAGGATCCAGTAGGGAAGCTTTCTTT	CASSVSGSSREAFF
TRBV5-1	TRBD1	-	TRBJ1-1	TGCGCCAGCAGCCATCCCGGCAGGGGGCTAGGGACTGAAGCTTTCTTT	CASSHPGRGLGTEAFF
TRBV18	TRBD2	-	TRBJ2-1	TGTGCCAGCTCACCCCCGGGACTAGACAGGCTCTACAATGAGCAGTTCTTC	CASSPPGLDRLYNEQFF
TRBV6-5	-	-	TRBJ2-3	TGTGCCAGAAGTCTCTCCCCCACAGATACGCAGTATTTT	CARSLSPTDTQYF
TRBV4-2	TRBD2	once	TRBJ2-1	TGTGCCAGCAGCCGTTCCTTCGGACTAGCGGGAAACAATGAGCAGTTCTTC	CASSRSFGLAGNNEQFF
TRBV7-9	TRBD2	-	TRBJ2-7	TGTGCCAGCAGCCTAAGCCGCCTAGCGGGGGAATACGAGCAGTACTTC	CASSLSRLAGEYEQYF
TRBV27	-	-	TRBJ1-6	TGTGCCAGCAGTTTATCCAGAAATTCACCCCTCCACTTT	CASSLSRNSPLHF
TRBV2	TRBD1	-	TRBJ2-2	TGTGCCAGCAGTGATACAGGGGTGACCGGGGAGCTGTTTTTT	CASSDTGVTGELFF
TRBV6-4	TRBD2	-	TRBJ2-3	TGTGCCAGCAGTGCCCTAGCGGGGGGATCCACAGATACGCAGTATTTT	CASSALAGGSTDTQYF
TRBV19	-	-	TRBJ1-1	TGTGCCAGTAGTTTCTCAGACCTCGTACCGGGAGCTTTCTTT	CASSFSDLVPGAFF
TRBV30	TRBD1	-	TRBJ2-2	TGTGCCTGGAGTGTTACAGGGGGCCGAGGCACCGGGGAGCTGTTTTTT	CAWSVTGGRGTGELFF
TRBV5-8	-	-	TRBJ2-3	TGTGCCATTCGACAGTCAGCCACAGATACGCAGTATTTT	CAIRQSATDTQYF
TRBV29-1	-	-	TRBJ1-5	TGCAGCGTCAGGAGGGGGGAGGGTCAGCCCCAGCATTTT	CSVRRGEGQPQHF
TRBV10-2	-	-	TRBJ1-2	TGCGCCAGCAGTGGCAGGGGCCACTATGGCTACACCTTC	CASSGRGHYGYTF
TRBV6-5	TRBD1	-	TRBJ1-2	TGTGCCACCCAACCTACAGGGGGGAACTATGGCTACACCTTC	CATQPTGGNYGYTF
TRBV28	-	once	TRBJ1-6	TGTGCCAGCAGCCTACAGGGAAGCTCCTATAATTCACCCCTCCACTTT	CASSLQGSSYNSPLHF
TRBV27	-	-	TRBJ1-1	TGTGCCAGCAGTTTCCGCCAGGGCAGGGGAGCTTTCTTT	CASSFRQGRGAFF
TRBV24-1	TRBD1	-	TRBJ1-5	TGTGCCATACGACAGGGAGAGTTCGGTCAGCCCCAGCATTTT	CAIRQGEFGQPQHF
TRBV7-2	-	-	TRBJ1-2	TGTGCCGCGGGGAACTATGGCTACACCTTC	CAAGNYGYTF
TRBV5-1	TRBD2	-	TRBJ2-5	TGCGCCAGCAGCTTGGCCCGGTGGGAGGGGGAGACCCAGTACTTC	CASSLARWEGETQYF
TRBV4-3	TRBD1	once	TRBJ2-3	TGCGCCAGCAGCCAAGAAGGGGACAGCTACACAGATACGCAGTATTTT	CASSQEGDSYTDTQYF
TRBV28	-	few	TRBJ2-5	TGTGCCAGCAGAGGGACAAAGTCAACCCAAGAGACCCAGTACTTC	CASRGTKSTQETQYF
TRBV7-9	-	-	TRBJ1-6	TGTGCCAGCAGCTTAGGGGCAGGGGTAAATTCACCCCTCCACTTT	CASSLGAGVNSPLHF
TRBV6-2/TRBV6-3	TRBD2	-	TRBJ2-5	TGTGCCAGCAGCCTCGGACTAGCGGGGGCCCCACCCCCAGAGACCCAGTACTTC	CASSLGLAGAPPPETQYF
TRBV6-5	TRBD1	-	TRBJ1-2	TGTGCCAGCACCGGGACAGGGTGGAATGGCTACACCTTC	CASTGTGWNGYTF
TRBV11-2	-	-	TRBJ2-7	TGTGCCAGCAGCTATACCTTTTCCCTAGGCGCCGAGCAGTACTTC	CASSYTFSLGAEQYF